The source of this TCR beta chain is a study of T-cell reconstitution after alpha-beta-depleted transplantation in children. This clonotype has ten or more counts. For TCRbeta, the library was prepared with unique molecular identifiers. TCRdb recomputed calls from the PCR reads with MiXCR, one row per CDR3 protein. The sample has about 110,000 distinct CDR3 sequences; about 9.3% are singletons. The TCR comes from a human donor who donated a stem cell graft to a child with acute lymphoblastic leukemia. The specimen was PBMCs from the stem cell graft donor, collected from the stem cell graft.

CDR3 in amino acids: CASSLSSVFREQFF. The CDR3, as DNA: TGTGCCAGCAGTCTGTCTAGCGTCTTTCGGGAGCAGTTCTTC. V gene TRBV12-3 or TRBV12-4 combines with J gene TRBJ2-1; TRBD2 is a possible D gene (6 bases). CDR3 length: 14 residues. The ends were cut back, 5 bases at V and 10 bases at J, with 18 bases in the middle.